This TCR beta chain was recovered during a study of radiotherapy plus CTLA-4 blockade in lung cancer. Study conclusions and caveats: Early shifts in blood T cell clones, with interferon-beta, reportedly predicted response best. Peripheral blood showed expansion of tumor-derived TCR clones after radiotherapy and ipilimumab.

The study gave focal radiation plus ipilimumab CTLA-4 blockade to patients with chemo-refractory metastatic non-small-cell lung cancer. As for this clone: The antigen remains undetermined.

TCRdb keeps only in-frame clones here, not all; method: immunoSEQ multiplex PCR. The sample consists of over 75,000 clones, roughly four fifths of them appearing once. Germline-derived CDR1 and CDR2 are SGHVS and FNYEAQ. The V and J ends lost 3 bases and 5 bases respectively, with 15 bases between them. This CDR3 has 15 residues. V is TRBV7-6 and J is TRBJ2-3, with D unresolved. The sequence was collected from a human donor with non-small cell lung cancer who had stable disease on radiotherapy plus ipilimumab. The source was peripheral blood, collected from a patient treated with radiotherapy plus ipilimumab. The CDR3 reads CASSFTPGPQDTQYF. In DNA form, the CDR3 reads TGTGCCAGCAGCTTTACCCCTGGTCCCCAAGATACGCAGTATTTT.